The present T cell receptor beta chain was sequenced within a study of human CD8 memory T cell subsets. General observations from the study: Among T cells, stem-like memory and precursor exhausted subsets showed similarly high diversity, unlike effector memory cells.

This CDR3 is built from 20 residues. Looked up from germline, CDR1 is SGHTS and CDR2 is YDEGEE. Preparation of the TCR beta libraries relied on UMI-labeled 5' RACE. TCRdb reprocessed the 5' RACE reads, keeping one entry per CDR3 protein, no DNA. The table gives around 19,000 distinct CDR3 sequences; the top ten clones make up approximately 6% of it. Notes on this clonotype: The antigen is not known.

Material for sequencing was CD8+ stem-like memory T cells (TSCM and TCM) sorted from PBMCs. The subset was: stem-like memory CD8 T cells (TSTEM), CCR7+ PD-1- TIGIT-. V and J are TRBV5-8 and TRBJ2-1; TCRdb proposes TRBD2, but this gene call is untestable without DNA. This TCR was recovered from a human donor in good health. The CDR3 spells CASSLGAGAYTLAGNNEQFF.